A selection of T cell receptor beta chains follows, all from one sample in a study of T-cell memory formation after mild COVID-19. MiXCR, applied by TCRdb to the 5' RACE reads, yields one record per CDR3 protein. The data show under 200,000 distinct CDR3 sequences, under 14% seen once. The sequencing input was PBMCs or a T cell subset sorted from them (not recorded which). These receptors were taken from a man younger than 35 who had mild COVID-19 (a few samples of this study predate the infection). Cell type and time point are not known. Both conserved end residues are part of each CDR3. A D gene is named only where the DNA matches it firmly. For some rows the clone size is stated as once, few or many, or as a class when expanded; others skip it.

clone_size	v_call	d_call	j_call	cdr3_aa	cdr3_nt
many	TRBV7-2	.	TRBJ1-4	CASSPSPIEKLFF	TGTGCCAGCAGCCCTAGCCCGATTGAAAAACTGTTTTTT
.	TRBV28	TRBD1	TRBJ2-1	CASGKQGPSYNEQFF	TGTGCCAGCGGGAAACAGGGGCCCTCCTACAATGAGCAGTTCTTC
many	TRBV4-3	.	TRBJ1-2	CASSQDRQGLYGYTF	TGCGCCAGCAGCCAAGATCGTCAGGGACTCTATGGCTACACCTTC
.	TRBV6-5	.	TRBJ2-2	CASSYSNTGLGELFF	TGTGCCAGCAGTTACTCGAATACAGGACTAGGGGAGCTGTTTTTT
few	TRBV12-3/TRBV12-4	.	TRBJ1-5	CASSIGARNQPQHF	TGTGCCAGCAGTATAGGGGCGCGGAATCAGCCCCAGCATTTT
.	TRBV24-1	.	TRBJ2-1	CATSDSRGSSYNEQFF	TGTGCCACCAGTGATTCCCGGGGGTCCTCCTACAATGAGCAGTTCTTC
many	TRBV10-3	.	TRBJ1-2	CAISEPEVLYGYTF	TGTGCCATCAGTGAGCCCGAAGTGCTCTATGGCTACACCTTC
few	TRBV12-3/TRBV12-4	.	TRBJ2-3	CASSLWSGAGDTQYF	TGTGCCAGCAGTTTATGGTCCGGGGCCGGGGATACGCAGTATTTT
many	TRBV6-5	.	TRBJ2-5	CASSTVGRETQYF	TGTGCCAGCAGTACCGTAGGGAGGGAGACCCAGTACTTC
few	TRBV6-5	.	TRBJ2-1	CASSSSLPASYNEQFF	TGTGCCAGCAGTTCCTCCCTACCCGCTTCCTACAATGAGCAGTTCTTC
few	TRBV2	TRBD1	TRBJ2-6	CASSESPQGAGF	TGTGCCAGCAGTGAGTCACCACAGGGGGCCGGATTC
.	TRBV4-3	.	TRBJ1-4	CASSHRVVDRLRSNEKLFF	TGCGCCAGCAGCCACAGAGTGGTAGACCGACTTCGCTCTAATGAAAAACTGTTTTTT
many	TRBV10-3	.	TRBJ2-1	CAISSGNRDYNEQFF	TGTGCCATCAGTTCCGGGAACCGTGACTACAATGAGCAGTTCTTC
many	TRBV5-1	TRBD1	TRBJ2-2	CASSLRTGTGELFF	TGCGCCAGCAGCTTGCGGACAGGGACCGGGGAGCTGTTTTTT
few	TRBV15	TRBD1	TRBJ2-5	CATSRAGTGETQYF	TGTGCCACCAGCAGAGCCGGGACAGGAGAGACCCAGTACTTC
few	TRBV6-5	.	TRBJ1-1	CASSLSGALNTEAFF	TGTGCCAGCAGTTTATCAGGGGCCCTGAACACTGAAGCTTTCTTT
.	TRBV13	TRBD2	TRBJ2-7	CATRTSGGAYEQYF	TGTGCCACCAGGACTAGCGGGGGCGCCTACGAGCAGTACTTC
.	TRBV20-1	.	TRBJ1-5	CSGGTGNQPQHF	TGCAGTGGGGGGACGGGGAATCAGCCCCAGCATTTT
few	TRBV7-2	.	TRBJ1-6	CASSLAWGALDSPLHF	TGTGCCAGCAGCTTAGCGTGGGGGGCGCTGGATTCACCCCTCCACTTT
few	TRBV6-2/TRBV6-3	TRBD1	TRBJ2-1	CASSLAWTGLNEQFF	TGTGCCAGCAGTTTAGCCTGGACAGGGCTTAATGAGCAGTTCTTC
few	TRBV7-2	.	TRBJ2-1	CASSFWGREQFF	TGTGCCAGCAGCTTCTGGGGGCGCGAGCAGTTCTTC
many	TRBV5-5	.	TRBJ1-1	CASSLLSANTEAFF	TGTGCCAGCAGCTTGCTGTCGGCGAACACTGAAGCTTTCTTT
.	TRBV9	.	TRBJ2-3	CASSVAGWTDSTDTQYF	TGTGCCAGCAGCGTAGCTGGTTGGACAGATAGCACAGATACGCAGTATTTT
many	TRBV5-1	.	TRBJ1-2	CASSLMDTSYGYTF	TGCGCCAGCAGCTTGATGGACACTTCTTATGGCTACACCTTC
many	TRBV5-6	.	TRBJ2-3	CASSLADRFTDTQYF	TGTGCCAGCAGCTTGGCTGACAGGTTCACAGATACGCAGTATTTT
many	TRBV12-3/TRBV12-4	.	TRBJ2-3	CASSFWGPTTDTQYF	TGTGCCAGCAGTTTTTGGGGGCCCACCACAGATACGCAGTATTTT
.	TRBV7-2	TRBD1	TRBJ2-7	CASRKTGGGSSYEQYF	TGTGCCAGCAGAAAAACAGGGGGTGGGAGCTCCTACGAGCAGTACTTC
.	TRBV4-2	TRBD2	TRBJ2-5	CASSQDSQAGGQETQYF	TGTGCCAGCAGCCAAGATTCCCAAGCGGGGGGACAAGAGACCCAGTACTTC
.	TRBV7-8	.	TRBJ1-6	CASSLRLLGADSPLHF	TGTGCCAGCAGCTTAAGGCTTTTAGGGGCGGACTCACCCCTCCACTTT
.	TRBV2	TRBD2	TRBJ2-5	CASSFSSGVRETQYF	TGTGCCAGCAGTTTTTCTAGCGGGGTCAGGGAGACCCAGTACTTC
many	TRBV6-6	.	TRBJ2-7	CASRYSARTYEQYF	TGTGCCAGCAGGTACAGTGCCAGAACCTACGAGCAGTACTTC
.	TRBV19	.	TRBJ1-1	CASRFLGTEAFF	TGTGCCAGTAGGTTTCTGGGGACTGAAGCTTTCTTT
few	TRBV15	.	TRBJ2-1	CATSRAPLNEQFF	TGTGCCACCAGCAGGGCCCCATTAAATGAGCAGTTCTTC
.	TRBV6-5	TRBD1	TRBJ1-3	CASSYSKSPGQLGNTIYF	TGTGCCAGCAGTTACTCGAAGTCGCCGGGACAGCTTGGAAACACCATATATTTT
many	TRBV4-3	TRBD1	TRBJ1-1	CASGYTGGNTEAFF	TGCGCCAGCGGTTATACAGGGGGCAACACTGAAGCTTTCTTT
many	TRBV9	.	TRBJ2-3	CASRSPPGSTDTQYF	TGTGCCAGCAGATCACCCCCTGGTAGCACAGATACGCAGTATTTT
.	TRBV5-1	TRBD2	TRBJ2-5	CASSLVSGLTEETQYF	TGCGCCAGCAGCTTGGTCTCGGGACTAACGGAAGAGACCCAGTACTTC
.	TRBV5-1	.	TRBJ2-7	CASSLDYEQYF	TGCGCCAGCAGCTTGGACTACGAGCAGTACTTC
few	TRBV6-6	.	TRBJ2-7	CASSSHAGLTSSYEQYF	TGTGCCAGCAGTAGTCACGCCGGACTTACCTCTTCCTACGAGCAGTACTTC
.	TRBV7-2	.	TRBJ1-2	CASSLMTSPGGYTF	TGTGCCAGCAGCTTAATGACTAGTCCAGGCGGCTACACCTTC
.	TRBV6-1	.	TRBJ1-5	CASSNPTGGSNQPQHF	TGTGCCAGCAGTAATCCTACGGGGGGTAGCAATCAGCCCCAGCATTTT
few	TRBV12-3/TRBV12-4	.	TRBJ2-5	CASSLGSGKETQYF	TGTGCCAGCAGTTTAGGTTCAGGCAAAGAGACCCAGTACTTC
.	TRBV6-2/TRBV6-3	.	TRBJ2-5	CASSIRASPETQYF	TGTGCCAGCAGTATAAGGGCGTCCCCAGAGACCCAGTACTTC
.	TRBV12-3/TRBV12-4	TRBD1	TRBJ1-6	CASTGGQNSPLHF	TGTGCCTCAACAGGGGGCCAAAATTCACCCCTCCACTTT
few	TRBV2	TRBD1	TRBJ2-6	CARETGTGANVLTF	TGTGCCAGAGAGACAGGGACTGGGGCCAACGTCCTGACTTTC
few	TRBV7-2	.	TRBJ1-2	CASSFGGWYGYTF	TGTGCCAGCAGCTTTGGGGGCTGGTATGGCTACACCTTC
few	TRBV24-1	.	TRBJ2-6	CATSDTGTGANVLTF	TGTGCCACCAGTGACACAGGGACCGGGGCCAACGTCCTGACTTTC